The T cell receptor beta chain under discussion was sequenced for a study of spatial heterogeneity in lung cancer (dated by TCRdb to the late 2010s). Describing the broader study: Beta-chain transcripts were consistently detected in greater numbers than alpha-chain transcripts, which likely reflects a higher abundance of beta-chain transcripts. In tumor regions, TCR transcript counts showed a strong correlation with a T cell transcriptional module score derived from matched bulk RNA-seq. Nonsynonymous mutation counts, determined by whole-exome sequencing of tumor tissue, were related to features of the TCR repertoire. In the raw uncorrected reads, each unique combination of TCR and UMI appeared more than ten times on average. In non-small cell lung cancer, the study quantitatively compared TCR alpha and beta repertoires across several tumor regions, matched nontumor lung, and blood. Both alpha and beta chains were TCR-sequenced in a few hundred tumor regions, about 69 matched nontumor lung samples and 56 PBMC samples obtained at surgery.

What the time point label conveys for this sample: sample taken at primary tumor resection. Donors were 65 to 85 patients with early-stage, untreated non-small cell lung cancer from the lung TRACERx cohort. Without any cell sorting, TCR sequencing was performed on whole RNA extracted either from tumor and nontumor lung tissue or from cryopreserved PBMC samples. A patient was chosen for TCR sequencing only when enough RNA was available from at least two tumor regions. Before being selected, tumor and adjacent nontumor lung specimens were reviewed by a lung pathologist. Results and caveats for the whole study, not just this receptor: The number of expanded intratumoral alpha and beta TCRs correlated with the tumor nonsynonymous mutation count. Additional single-cell paired TCR alpha and beta sequencing was considered necessary to confirm, at a functional level, the hypothesis that regional TCRs recognize regional mutations. TCR-seq coverage of tumor T cells was estimated to be only around 7.3% for alpha chains and more than 11% for beta chains. The count of ubiquitous expanded TCRs correlated with the count of ubiquitous nonsynonymous mutations, and the count of regional expanded TCRs correlated with the count of regional nonsynonymous mutations.

In its sample, this clonotype was seen many times. This clone's antigen is unknown. No much larger clonotype is one base removed from it; base qualities were not supplied. CDR1 and CDR2, per the germline V gene, are SQVTM and ANQGSEA. From its cysteine to its phenylalanine, the CDR3 spans 13 amino acids. The retained sequence is limited to the CDR3, 39 bases, with the frame set at the first base. Trimming costs V 7 bases and J 1 base, and their ends lie 13 bases apart. Library creation used 5' RACE. Sequencing took place on a NextSeq 500. The TCR library protocol attached a unique molecular identifier to each TCR cDNA molecule to allow correction of PCR and sequencing errors. On the authors' methods: Decombinator tools were used for TCR identification, UMI-based error correction and CDR3 extraction. TCRs above a frequency of 2 per 1,000, corresponding to the top 1% of the tumor frequency distribution, were defined as expanded. Expanded tumor TCRs statistically deemed absent (corrected P<0.05) from at least one tumor region were classed as regional, and all other expanded tumor TCRs were classed as ubiquitous. Renyi diversity was calculated using the R vegan package after each repertoire was subsampled 100 times to 5,000 TCRs. To build CDR3 similarity networks, amino acid triplet string-kernel similarity was used, and CDR3s were connected when their pairwise similarity was above 0.82. In-frame beta chains were kept once TCRdb had trimmed the public reads at Q25 with fastp and called clones with MiXCR. For every CDR3 protein sequence, its rows merge into one entry that carries the most common genes and DNA. The V and J calls, along with clone size, are taken from TCRdb and not from the paper's own processing. Within this sample are roughly 20,000 distinct CDR3 sequences, with around 2.8% of them counted one time only. The ten biggest clones cover around 7.7% of the sample.

This clonotype originated in a male donor with early-stage non-small cell lung cancer. This chain joins TRBV29-1 to TRBJ1-1; the D gene remains uncertain. The specimen was lung tumor tissue, collected at surgery. For the CDR3, the sequence is CSGLLRGNTEAFF. The nucleotide sequence is TGCAGCGGGCTCCTCCGGGGGAACACTGAAGCTTTCTTT.